The source of this T cell receptor beta chain is a study of T cells after yellow fever vaccination. This CDR3 is built from 17 residues. Trimming removed 5 bases at V and 4 bases at J, with 20 bases between. The V gene's germline CDR1 is LNHDA and CDR2 SQIVND (reference sequence). A single record per CDR3 protein comes from TCRdb applying MiXCR to the 5' RACE reads. The sample includes more than 350,000 distinct CDR3 sequences, 11% of them seen just once. This clonotype was found a few times. The specimen was PBMCs, collected on the day of the first yellow fever vaccination. This TCR came from a young man who received the YFV17D yellow fever vaccine. This chain joins TRBV19 and TRBJ2-2, with D possibly being TRBD2 (5 bases). The CDR3 loop reads CASSSERSGASTGELFF. The CDR3 nucleotides read TGTGCCAGTAGTTCGGAGAGAAGCGGTGCGAGCACCGGGGAGCTGTTTTTT. Based on the CDR3 plus reference TRBV19 and TRBJ2-2, the full variable domain is DGGITQSPKYLFRKEGQNVTLSCEQNLNHDAMYWYRQDPGQGLRLIYYSQIVNDFQKGDIAEGYSVSREKKESFPLTVTSAQKNPTAFYLCASSSERSGASTGELFFGEGSRLTVL.